The 9 T cell receptor beta chains presented below share a single source sample, sequenced in a study of shared clonotypes between healthy human individuals. The method was immunoSEQ multiplex PCR; TCRdb's version includes in-frame clones alone and lacks a portion of them. The sample shows more than 2,000,000 clones, roughly 93% of them seen only once. What was sequenced was naive CD4+ T cells from PBMCs. Documented subset: CD45RA+ positively selected. These receptor sequences come from a man younger than 30 in good health. Some clones in this sample may be carry-over from other donors' samples.

The V gene is TRBV5-1, the J gene TRBJ2-3; a weak D match, TRBD2 (5 bases). Germline CDR1 SGHRS, CDR2 YFSETQ. The CDR3 length is 14 residues. The germline V and J ends were trimmed by 0 bases and 5 bases, with 10 bases remaining between them. CDR3 residues: CASSLVLSGDTQYF. DNA of the CDR3: TGCGCCAGCAGCTTGGTCCTGAGCGGAGATACGCAGTATTTT.

This rearrangement joins TRBV5-6 to TRBJ2-7, with a possible D match to TRBD2 (6 bases). The CDR3 runs 15 residues. V lost 4 bases, J lost 2 bases, and 16 bases lay in between. CDR1 and CDR2 from the germline V gene are SGHDT and YYEEEE. CDR3 nucleotides: TGTGCCAGCAGCGTTTTAGGTAGCGGAACCTACGAGCAGTACTTC. This gives the protein CASSVLGSGTYEQYF.

The chain has TRBV30 and TRBJ1-5; perhaps TRBD1 as D (6 bases). Germline V gives CDR1 GTSNPN, CDR2 SVGIG (reference sequence). CDR3 size: 12 residues. Trimming pared 3 bases from V and 12 bases from J, leaving 15 bases between. CDR3 bases: TGTGCCTGGAGGGACACTAACAGGGTCCAGCATTTT. This translates into CAWRDTNRVQHF. Based on the CDR3 plus reference TRBV30 and TRBJ1-5, the full variable domain is SQTIHQWPATLVQPVGSPLSLECTVEGTSNPNLYWYRQAAGRGLQLLFYSVGIGQISSEVPQNLSASRPQDRQFILSSKKLLLSDSGFYLCAWRDTNRVQHFGDGTRLSIL.

The chain has TRBV7-9 and TRBJ2-6; D uncertain. Trimming pared 4 bases from V and 0 bases from J, leaving 13 bases between. This CDR3 spans 17 amino acids. CDR1 is SEHNR, CDR2 FQNEAQ, per germline (reference sequence). The CDR3 region is CASSSQLTLSGANVLTF. The DNA of the CDR3 is TGTGCCAGCAGCTCCCAACTGACTCTCTCTGGGGCCAACGTCCTGACTTTC.

This clone was detected once. The V and J genes are TRBV1 and TRBJ2-5; TRBD2, the table's D call, was not compared with the DNA. TRBV1 is a pseudogene segment. This CDR3 is 17 amino acids long. CDR3 residues: CTSSQEGLAGVGETQYF. Written as DNA, the CDR3 is TGCACCAGCAGCCAAGAAGGACTAGCGGGAGTCGGGGAGACCCAGTACTTC.

This clone was seen only once. This rearrangement joins TRBV27 to TRBJ2-7; 9 positions agree with TRBD2. This CDR3 region has 13 residues. Trimming removed 3 bases from V and 7 bases from J; junction bases left unmatched: 4. Germline loops: CDR1 MNHEY, CDR2 SMNVEV (reference sequence). Here the CDR3 reads CASSLGREGEQYF. The CDR3 DNA sequence: TGTGCCAGCAGTTTGGGGCGGGAGGGGGAGCAGTACTTC.

This clone came up a few times. The chain couples TRBV10-1 to TRBJ2-7; 14 bases line up with TRBD2. Per the germline V gene, CDR1 is WNHNN and CDR2 is SYGVQD (reference sequence). The CDR3 has 14 amino acids. V lost 6 bases, J lost 6 bases, and 4 bases stayed unmatched. The CDR3 bases are TGCGCCAGCAGGTCCGGGACTAGCGGGAGCGAGCAGTACTTC. This encodes CASRSGTSGSEQYF.

CDR3 coding DNA: TGTGCCAGCAGCTCTAAACAGGGAACGAGATCACCCCTCCACTTT. It is translated as CASSSKQGTRSPLHF. The J gene is TRBJ1-6, the V gene TRBV7-2; D perhaps matches TRBD1 (6 bases). V gave up 4 bases and J gave up 10 bases, with 17 bases separating them. The CDR3 is 15 amino acids. Germline V gives CDR1 SGHTA, CDR2 FQGNSA. The whole variable domain, remainder taken from reference TRBV7-2 and TRBJ1-6, is GAGVSQSPSNKVTEKGKDVELRCDPISGHTALYWYRQSLGQGLEFLIYFQGNSAPDKSGLPSDRFSAERTGGSVSTLTIQRTQQEDSAVYLCASSSKQGTRSPLHFGNGTRLTVT.

The chain has TRBV6-1 and TRBJ2-2; D unresolved. Germline CDR1 reads MNHNS; CDR2 reads SASEGT. V lost 7 bases to trimming and J lost 1 base, with 7 bases between them. The CDR3 sequence is 13 residues long. CDR3 loop: CASTTGNTGELFF. The CDR3 DNA reads TGTGCCAGCACGACGGGGAACACCGGGGAGCTGTTTTTT.